This T cell receptor beta chain was sequenced in a study of CD8 T cells in ankylosing spondylitis. General study points: Roughly eight highly homologous variants made up a TCR beta motif that seemed to typify ankylosing spondylitis blood.

TCRdb fed the 5' RACE reads into MiXCR, producing one record per CDR3 protein. This table holds around 480,000 distinct CDR3 sequences, about a sixth found once. In the case of this clonotype: The antigen is not known.

The receptor's source is a male donor with ankylosing spondylitis. Source material: blood, either unsorted or a sorted T cell fraction (not recorded which).

CDR3 DNA sequence: TGCAGTGCTAGACAAGCGGGACCCTACAATGAGCAGTTCTTC. Amino acids: CSARQAGPYNEQFF. The rearrangement links TRBV20-1 to TRBJ2-1, with 7 nucleotides matching TRBD2. V lost 2 bases and J lost 2; bases outside the gene matches: 3. Germline lookup yields CDR1 DFQATT and CDR2 SNEGSKA (reference sequence). The CDR3 covers 14 residues.